The 22 T cell receptor beta chains below all came from one sample that was sequenced in a study of regulatory T cells in long-lasting Graves disease. Researchers made TCR beta libraries by using iRepertoire HTBI primers and running Arm-PCR on CDR3 regions. TCRdb reanalysed the multiplex PCR reads using MiXCR and keeps one entry per CDR3 protein. The repertoire holds some 470,000 distinct CDR3 sequences, 20% to 25% seen once, with roughly 6.9% in the top ten. Noted time point: persistent/refractory GD, antithyroid drugs over 5 years with positive TRAb. Construction of the TCR library relied on RNA isolated from PBMCs. The sequences come from peripheral blood mononuclear cells (PBMCs), collected when the disease was refractory, from a patient treated with antithyroid drugs. The receptor set was obtained from a female donor with Graves disease.

The J gene is TRBJ1-4, the V gene TRBV4-1; no clear D. V was pared by 2 bases and J by 4 bases, with 11 bases between. This CDR3 is built from 15 residues. The germline gives CDR1 MGHRA, CDR2 YSYEKL. Here the CDR3 reads CASSQRREDNEKLFF. In DNA, the CDR3 is TGCGCCAGCAGCCAACGCAGAGAAGATAATGAAAAACTGTTTTTT.

This clonotype was detected many times. The chain combines TRBV7-8 with TRBJ2-5; TRBD1 is a possible D gene (6 bases). The ends were cut back, 6 bases at V and 5 bases at J, with 22 bases in the middle. This CDR3 has 16 residues. The germline V gene encodes CDR1 SGHVS and CDR2 FQNEAQ. CDR3 DNA: TGTGCCAGCAGACCGAGTTGGACAGAGCTTGGGGAGACCCAGTACTTC. Its protein is CASRPSWTELGETQYF.

This chain links TRBV20-1 with TRBJ2-3; 13 bases agree with TRBD2. V lost 5 bases to trimming and J lost 6 bases; unmatched junction nucleotides: 5. In germline, CDR1 is DFQATT, CDR2 SNEGSKA (reference sequence). The CDR3 totals 14 residues. The CDR3 bases are TGCAGTGCTTGGACTAGCGGGAGATGGGATACGCAGTATTTT. Translating it yields CSAWTSGRWDTQYF.

The genes are TRBV6-5 and TRBJ2-2; unclear D gene. Between the trimmed V and J ends, which lost 3 bases and 4 bases, there was a span of 15 bases. Germline V gene sequence: CDR1 MNHEY, CDR2 SVGAGI. This CDR3 has 16 amino acids. The CDR3 is CASSYLDPERTGELFF. CDR3 bases: TGTGCCAGCAGTTATCTCGACCCCGAGCGCACCGGGGAGCTGTTTTTT.

Details on this clonotype: One end of the junction fails to match germline, which may point to a read error. J is TRBJ2-6 and V is TRBV7-7; 8 bases fit TRBD1. From germline, CDR1 is SSHAT and CDR2 FNYEAQ (reference sequence). This CDR3 is built from 16 residues. In DNA, the CDR3 is TGTGCTAGCAGCTGGCAGGGGGCTTCGGGGGCCAACGTCCTGACTTTC. This codes for CASSWQGASGANVLTF.

This clonotype has ten or more counts. V usage is TRBV30 and J usage is TRBJ2-5, with a possible D match to TRBD1 (5 bases). The CDR3 is made up of 13 amino acids. Trimming shortened V by 3 bases and J by 5 bases, and 13 bases separated the two germline ends. Germline V gene lookup returns CDR1 GTSNPN and CDR2 SVGIG (reference sequence). DNA of the CDR3: TGTGCCTGGAGGGGGCAGGGTTCGGAGACCCAGTACTTC. Translating gives CAWRGQGSETQYF.

This clonotype was recorded at least ten times. V and J are TRBV6-5 and TRBJ2-2; tentatively, D is TRBD1 or TRBD2 (7 bases each). Trimming removed 4 bases from V and 7 bases from J, with 22 bases in between. The CDR3 is 17 amino acids. Germline V gene sequence: CDR1 MNHEY, CDR2 SVGAGI. DNA of the CDR3: TGTGCCAGCAGTTCATCCCAGGGGGGGGGGAAGAGCGGGGAGCTGTTTTTT. Protein product: CASSSSQGGGKSGELFF.

The V call is TRBV9, the J call TRBJ2-3, with TRBD2 matching over 7 bases. The germline V gene encodes CDR1 SGDLS and CDR2 YYNGEE. The CDR3 is 13 amino acids. Trimming cost V 7 bases and J 2 bases; bases outside gene matches: 4. CDR3 residues: CASEAGSTDTQYF. DNA for the CDR3: TGTGCCAGCGAAGCGGGATCCACAGATACGCAGTATTTT.

Concerning this clonotype: Since a much larger clone is just one base distant, this may be a read error. J is TRBJ2-5 and V is TRBV13, with D maybe TRBD1 (6 bases). This CDR3 region has 14 residues. Germline-derived CDR1 and CDR2 are PRHDT and FYEKMQ (reference sequence). CDR3 nucleotide sequence: TGTACCAGCAGCTTACAAACAGGGTTCAGTCCCCAGTACTTC. It encodes CTSSLQTGFSPQYF.

This chain joins TRBV27 and TRBJ2-2; no clear D gene. This CDR3 is 13 amino acids long. V was shortened by 4 bases and J by 5 bases, with 8 bases between the two germline ends. Germline loops: CDR1 MNHEY, CDR2 SMNVEV (reference sequence). The CDR3 reads CASSSTFTGELFF. CDR3 bases: TGTGCCAGCAGTTCGACATTTACCGGGGAGCTGTTTTTT.

V usage is TRBV10-3 and J usage is TRBJ2-6; D not certain. This CDR3 has 14 residues. Trimming stripped 4 bases from V and 1 base from J, with 5 bases between. CDR1 is ENHRY, CDR2 SYGVKD, per germline. The CDR3 coding sequence is TGTGCCATCAGTGCTAGTTCTGGGGCCAACGTCCTGACTTTC. The encoded protein is CAISASSGANVLTF.

This clonotype was picked up many times. The chain carries TRBV10-3 and TRBJ1-2, with TRBD1 matching over 9 bases. J gave up 2 bases and V 3 bases, and 7 bases lay outside the gene matches. The CDR3 covers 16 residues. Germline V gene lookup returns CDR1 ENHRY and CDR2 SYGVKD. CDR3 DNA: TGTGCCATCAGTGATGCGGGACAGGGCCAGAACTATGGCTACACCTTC. It specifies CAISDAGQGQNYGYTF.

This clonotype was seen repeatedly, ten times or more. This chain connects TRBV27 to TRBJ1-1; D is perhaps TRBD1 (5 bases). The CDR3 spans 14 residues. V dropped 5 bases and J dropped 6 bases, with 16 bases sitting between them. The germline gives CDR1 MNHEY, CDR2 SMNVEV (reference sequence). In DNA, the CDR3 is TGTGCCAGCAGTGGATGGGAGGGGCACCCTGAAGCTTTCTTT. Amino acids: CASSGWEGHPEAFF.

The chain uses TRBV6-1 and TRBJ1-1; D unresolved. The CDR3 totals 11 residues. The V gene's germline CDR1 is MNHNS and CDR2 SASEGT. V lost 8 bases, J lost 1 base, and 5 bases lay in between. The CDR3 sequence is CASWRNTEAFF. The CDR3 bases are TGTGCCAGCTGGAGGAACACTGAAGCTTTCTTT.

This clonotype was counted at least ten times. This chain uses TRBV12-3 or TRBV12-4 with TRBJ1-2; D call uncertain. V lost 5 bases and J 3 bases, leaving 7 bases between the germline ends. This CDR3 contains 12 residues. CDR3 nucleotides: TGTGCCAGCAGTGGGCGGTACTATGGCTACACCTTC. Translated: CASSGRYYGYTF.

The chain combines TRBV6-2 or TRBV6-3 with TRBJ1-5; no definite D call. This CDR3 comprises 15 residues. V gave up 0 bases and J gave up 9 bases, with 15 bases separating them. Germline loops: CDR1 MNHEY, CDR2 SVGEGT. CDR3: CASSYSGSPLGPQHF. CDR3 coding DNA: TGTGCCAGCAGTTACTCCGGGTCGCCCTTGGGGCCCCAGCATTTT.

This clonotype was detected many times. This chain joins TRBV12-3 or TRBV12-4 and TRBJ1-4; unclear D gene. This CDR3 has 15 residues. V lost 3 bases and J 5 bases, leaving 13 bases between the germline ends. The CDR3 region has the DNA TGTGCCAGCAGTTTGTCCGCGGCGGAAAATGAAAAACTGTTTTTT. Its protein product is CASSLSAAENEKLFF.

About this clonotype: A read error may be the cause here, since a much bigger clone is one base away. The chain employs TRBV2 and TRBJ2-7; D perhaps matches TRBD1 (5 bases). The CDR3 is 13 residues long. CDR1 is SNHLY and CDR2 is FYNNEI in the germline V gene. The CDR3 bases are TGTGCCAGCAGTGTTGGGGCCGGCTACGAGCGGTACTTC. Translating gives CASSVGAGYERYF.

The chain uses TRBV6-2 or TRBV6-3 and TRBJ1-6; TRBD1 is a possible D gene (5 bases). Germline values: CDR1 MNHEY, CDR2 SVGEGT. The CDR3 spans 15 residues. Trimming removed 2 bases from V and 4 bases from J, with 9 bases in between. This CDR3 reads CASSYRDGYNSPLHF. In DNA form, the CDR3 reads TGTGCCAGCAGTTACCGGGACGGATATAATTCACCCCTCCACTTT.

The chain is built from TRBV2 and TRBJ2-5; a weak D match, TRBD2 (7 bases). CDR1 is SNHLY, CDR2 FYNNEI, per germline. CDR3 length equals 16 residues. Between the trimmed V and J ends, which lost 3 bases and 2 bases, there was a span of 16 bases. For the CDR3, the DNA is TGTGCCAGCAGTGATTATTCGCGGGGGCGACAAGAGACCCAGTACTTC. Amino acids: CASSDYSRGRQETQYF.

The chain recombines TRBV30 with TRBJ2-4; D may correspond to TRBD1 or TRBD2 (5 bases each). CDR3 size: 13 residues. The germline V gene has CDR1 GTSNPN and CDR2 SVGIG (reference sequence). V was pared by 2 bases and J by 8 bases, with 13 bases between. The CDR3 reads CAWSPLGVDIQYF. The CDR3, as DNA: TGTGCCTGGAGTCCCTTGGGGGTGGACATTCAGTACTTC.

This clonotype was detected a few times. The chain uses TRBV2 and TRBJ2-2; D ambiguous. The CDR3 length is 12 residues. CDR1 SNHLY and CDR2 FYNNEI come from the germline V gene. Trimming took 6 bases from V and 6 from J, leaving 8 bases between them. As DNA, the CDR3 is TGTGCCAGCAGCTCTATTGCCGGGGAGCTGTTTTTT. Encoded protein: CASSSIAGELFF.